One sample yielded the 16 T cell receptor beta chains listed below, sequenced in a study of cytomegalovirus exposure and HLA in healthy donors. Profiled with immunoSEQ multiplex PCR; TCRdb holds only in-frame clones, not every one. This sample has about 95,000 clones; 85% occur once, and the top ten carry approximately 20%. The sample taken for sequencing was PBMCs. The receptors come from a man younger than 35 in good health and CMV-seropositive.

This chain connects TRBV27 to TRBJ2-1, with 8 bases that match TRBD1. J was trimmed by 9 bases and V by 3 bases; bases with no gene match: 13. The CDR3 is 16 amino acids. The germline gives CDR1 MNHEY, CDR2 SMNVEV (reference sequence). The CDR3 DNA follows: TGTGCCAGCAGTTTCACCCCCCAGGGGGCTGGGGGTGAGCAGTTCTTC. It codes for CASSFTPQGAGGEQFF.

This chain uses TRBV19 with TRBJ1-2, with unresolved D. From germline, CDR1 is LNHDA and CDR2 SQIVND (reference sequence). This CDR3 has 15 residues. V gave up 10 bases and J gave up 6 bases, with 24 bases separating them. The CDR3 DNA follows: TGTGCCACAAAACTTGCCGGGGTTAACTTGGATGGCTACACCTTC. Protein product: CATKLAGVNLDGYTF.

This clone was picked up one time. V gene TRBV13 combines with J gene TRBJ1-1, with D perhaps TRBD1 (5 bases). Trimming removed 4 bases at V and 1 base at J, with 10 bases between. Germline loops: CDR1 PRHDT, CDR2 FYEKMQ (reference sequence). The CDR3 totals 14 residues. The CDR3: CASSSPTENTEAFF. In nucleotides, the CDR3 is TGTGCCAGCAGCTCCCCGACAGAGAACACTGAAGCTTTCTTT.

The genes are TRBV11-2 and TRBJ2-7; 10 positions agree with TRBD2. J gave up 4 bases and V 4 bases, and 4 bases lay outside the gene matches. CDR3 length: 14 residues. Germline V gives CDR1 SGHAT, CDR2 FQNNGV. CDR3 loop: CASSSSGSGYEQYF. CDR3 coding DNA: TGTGCCAGCAGCTCTAGCGGGAGTGGTTACGAGCAGTACTTC.

The chain recombines TRBV21-1 with TRBJ1-4; the table's D call of TRBD1 was not tested on the DNA. TRBV21-1 is an annotated pseudogene. The CDR3 is 18 amino acids. CDR3 sequence (DNA): TGTGCCAGCGGAGGCCCGGGACAGGACCATCGTCTAGATGAAAAACTGTTTTTT. Its translation is CASGGPGQDHRLDEKLFF.

The chain combines TRBV19 with TRBJ1-5, with TRBD1 identical over 7 bases. The CDR3 loop spans 13 amino acids. The germline V gene encodes CDR1 LNHDA and CDR2 SQIVND (reference sequence). The ends lost 3 bases at V and 7 bases at J; junction bases unmatched: 3. DNA for the CDR3: TGTGCCAGTAGTATTCAGGGGGAGCAGCCCCAGCATTTT. This translates into CASSIQGEQPQHF. Using reference TRBV19 and TRBJ1-5 for the parts outside the CDR3, the full variable domain is DGGITQSPKYLFRKEGQNVTLSCEQNLNHDAMYWYRQDPGQGLRLIYYSQIVNDFQKGDIAEGYSVSREKKESFPLTVTSAQKNPTAFYLCASSIQGEQPQHFGDGTRLSIL.

CDR3 loop: CASSPPDRTSGIYEQFF. The CDR3 coding sequence is TGTGCCAGCAGCCCTCCGGATCGGACTAGCGGGATCTATGAGCAGTTCTTC. This chain connects TRBV7-9 to TRBJ2-1; 12 bases align to TRBD2. Germline CDR1 reads SEHNR; CDR2 reads FQNEAQ (reference sequence). This CDR3 region has 17 residues. V lost 5 bases, J lost 8 bases, and 13 bases stayed unmatched.

This clone was observed a handful of times. This sequence joins TRBV30 and TRBJ1-1; 9 positions agree with TRBD1. Trimming cost V 1 base and J 6 bases; bases outside gene matches: 9. Germline CDR1 and CDR2: GTSNPN and SVGIG (reference sequence). The CDR3 is 15 amino acids. CDR3 nucleotides: TGTGCCTGGAGTGGAAAGGGACAGGGTCTGGCTGAAGCTTTCTTT. It yields the protein CAWSGKGQGLAEAFF. Full variable domain (missing parts from reference TRBV30 and TRBJ1-1): SQTIHQWPATLVQPVGSPLSLECTVEGTSNPNLYWYRQAAGRGLQLLFYSVGIGQISSEVPQNLSASRPQDRQFILSSKKLLLSDSGFYLCAWSGKGQGLAEAFFGQGTRLTVV.

V and J are TRBV6-1 and TRBJ2-2; 8 nucleotides agree with TRBD1. The germline CDR1 and CDR2 sequences are MNHNS and SASEGT. V dropped 0 bases and J dropped 5; count of bases not matched to a gene: 14. The CDR3 runs 19 residues. The CDR3 loop is CASSEAGVFTGGWTGELFF. The CDR3 DNA is TGTGCCAGCAGTGAAGCGGGGGTGTTTACAGGGGGTTGGACCGGGGAGCTGTTTTTT.

V usage is TRBV27 and J usage is TRBJ1-1; D not certain. This CDR3 region has 15 residues. The germline gives CDR1 MNHEY, CDR2 SMNVEV (reference sequence). V was clipped by 5 bases and J by 3 bases, with 16 bases between them. CDR3: CASSPQGRPYTEAFF. Written as DNA, the CDR3 is TGTGCCAGCAGTCCTCAAGGCAGGCCCTACACTGAAGCTTTCTTT.

The chain has TRBV30 and TRBJ2-1, with 9 positions matching TRBD2. This CDR3 is 18 amino acids long. Germline V lookup: CDR1 GTSNPN, CDR2 SVGIG (reference sequence). J lost 7 bases, V lost 0 bases, and 16 bases had no gene match. The CDR3 spells CAWSVPGLGGRAWNEQFF. CDR3 sequence (DNA): TGTGCCTGGAGTGTACCAGGGCTGGGCGGGAGGGCCTGGAATGAGCAGTTCTTC.

The chain recombines TRBV2 with TRBJ1-2; D may be TRBD1 (6 bases). Germline-derived CDR1 and CDR2 are SNHLY and FYNNEI. This CDR3 region has 16 residues. V was cut by 0 bases and J by 2 bases, with 13 bases left in between. CDR3 sequence reads: CASSEAGQPSNYGYTF. The CDR3, as DNA: TGTGCCAGCAGTGAAGCAGGACAGCCTTCAAACTATGGCTACACCTTC.

The table lists this clone with a count of one. This chain connects TRBV7-3 to TRBJ2-3; 7 positions match TRBD2. With V trimmed by 4 bases and J by 2 bases, 9 bases remained unmatched. Germline CDR1 SGHTA, CDR2 FQGTGA. The CDR3 length is 16 residues. CDR3 residues: CASSSREAGDTDTQYF. CDR3 DNA sequence: TGTGCCAGCAGCTCTCGGGAGGCGGGGGACACAGATACGCAGTATTTT.

V is TRBV2 and J is TRBJ1-1; D uncertain. The CDR3 length is 14 residues. V lost 10 bases to trimming and J lost 0 bases, with 15 bases between them. Germline CDR1 SNHLY, CDR2 FYNNEI. Here the CDR3 DNA reads TGTGCCATCACCCGGAGGGCACTGAACACTGAAGCTTTCTTT. It specifies CAITRRALNTEAFF.

The V and J genes are TRBV4-1 and TRBJ2-2, with 9 positions matching TRBD1. Germline CDR1 is MGHRA and CDR2 is YSYEKL. Trimming at V came to 4 bases and at J to 3 bases, leaving 3 bases not matched to a gene. The CDR3 contains 15 residues. CDR3 bases: TGCGCCAGCAGCCCCCGGGACAGGGACACCGGGGAGCTGTTTTTT. The encoded protein is CASSPRDRDTGELFF.

The V and J genes are TRBV6-5 and TRBJ2-3; TRBD2 matches 8 bases. J was trimmed by 0 bases and V by 2 bases; bases with no gene match: 4. The germline V gene has CDR1 MNHEY and CDR2 SVGAGI. The CDR3 consists of 16 residues. The CDR3 DNA is TGTGCCAGCAGTTACGGGCCTAGCGGGAGCACAGATACGCAGTATTTT. Amino acids: CASSYGPSGSTDTQYF.